The 23 T cell receptor beta chains given below trace back to one sample, sequenced in a study of beta chain features in type 1 diabetes. Reverse transcription of all isolated RNA meant that expressed TCRB transcripts were sequenced. Clones were read by immunoSEQ multiplex PCR, and TCRdb kept only the in-frame ones, dropping some. The sample has 15,000 to 20,000 clones, 45% to 50% seen once; the top ten hold about 0.45%. The sample was stem cell memory CD4+ T cells from blood. Source of these receptors: a man aged 18-30 years in good health.

The chain carries TRBV6-5 and TRBJ2-7; D unresolved. There are 15 residues in the CDR3. Trimming took 8 bases from V and 3 from J, leaving 20 bases between them. Per germline, CDR1 MNHEY and CDR2 SVGAGI. CDR3 residues: CASLPSQASFYEQYF. Here the CDR3 DNA reads TGTGCCAGCCTACCCTCTCAAGCGTCGTTCTACGAGCAGTACTTC.

CDR3 coding DNA: TGTGCCTGGGCTAGCGGGGGGATCACAGATACGCAGTATTTT. Protein sequence: CAWASGGITDTQYF. The chain has TRBV30 and TRBJ2-3, with 11 nucleotides matching TRBD2. This CDR3 comprises 14 residues. Germline V lookup: CDR1 GTSNPN, CDR2 SVGIG (reference sequence). The J segment lost 2 bases and the V segment lost 5 bases, leaving 3 bases of the junction unmatched.

The chain links TRBV15 to TRBJ1-5; weak D call: TRBD1 (5 bases). The length of the CDR3 is 13 residues. The germline V and J ends were trimmed by 8 bases and 2 bases, with 10 bases remaining between them. Germline V gene sequence: CDR1 LNHNV, CDR2 YYDKDF (reference sequence). CDR3 loop: CATATGGNQPQHF. CDR3 in DNA: TGTGCCACCGCTACAGGCGGCAATCAGCCCCAGCATTTT.

This sequence joins TRBV27 and TRBJ1-2, with D possibly being TRBD1 (5 bases). V was clipped by 2 bases and J by 5 bases, with 12 bases between them. This CDR3 has 14 residues. Germline CDR1 and CDR2: MNHEY and SMNVEV (reference sequence). The CDR3 sequence: CASSLTPGNYGYTF. The DNA of the CDR3 is TGTGCCAGCAGTTTAACCCCAGGGAATTATGGCTACACCTTC.

The CDR3 nucleotides are TGCAGCGCTGGGACTACCCCCTACAATGAGCAGTTCTTC. Translating gives CSAGTTPYNEQFF. V usage is TRBV29-1 and J usage is TRBJ2-1, with 7 bases identical to TRBD2. V shed 7 bases, J shed 2 bases, and the junction held 5 bases outside the gene matches. Looked up from germline, CDR1 is SQVTM and CDR2 is ANQGSEA. This CDR3 has 13 residues.

This sequence joins TRBV7-9 and TRBJ1-2, with a weak D call TRBD1 (6 bases). The CDR3 loop spans 16 amino acids. Per germline, CDR1 SEHNR and CDR2 FQNEAQ (reference sequence). V lost 0 bases and J lost 6, with 17 bases in between. CDR3 sequence reads: CASSLAVGRGYNGYTF. The CDR3 DNA reads TGTGCCAGCAGCTTAGCGGTTGGCAGGGGATACAATGGCTACACCTTC.

This clone has just one count. The chain combines TRBV13 with TRBJ2-3, with 12 bases fitting TRBD2. Germline CDR1 and CDR2: PRHDT and FYEKMQ (reference sequence). With 3 bases clipped from V and 0 bases from J, the junction kept 4 bases outside the gene matches. The CDR3 extends over 17 amino acids. CDR3 in amino acids: CASSLGGTSGSTDTQYF. The CDR3 DNA follows: TGTGCCAGCAGCTTGGGGGGGACTAGCGGGAGCACAGATACGCAGTATTTT.

The chain links TRBV7-2 to TRBJ2-5, with 8 bases identical to TRBD2. The CDR3 has 16 amino acids. V shed 4 bases and J 4 bases; nucleotides not matched to a gene: 11. The germline CDR1 and CDR2 sequences are SGHTA and FQGNSA. The CDR3 region has the DNA TGTGCCAGCAGCTGGAGCGGGAGAGGGGCCGCAGAGACCCAGTACTTC. It specifies CASSWSGRGAAETQYF.

The rearrangement links TRBV5-8 to TRBJ2-5; the match to TRBD2 covers 12 bases. CDR3 length equals 17 residues. CDR1 and CDR2 from the germline V gene are SGHTS and YDEGEE. V lost 3 bases to trimming and J lost 2 bases; unmatched junction nucleotides: 8. The CDR3 loop reads CASSSGLAGGPQETQYF. The CDR3 DNA sequence: TGTGCCAGCAGCTCCGGGCTAGCGGGAGGGCCTCAAGAGACCCAGTACTTC. The complete variable domain, with remaining parts taken from reference TRBV5-8 and TRBJ2-5, reads EAGVTQSPTHLIKTRGQQATLRCSPISGHTSVYWYQQALGLGLQFLLWYDEGEERNRGNFPPRFSGRQFPNYSSELNVNALELEDSALYLCASSSGLAGGPQETQYFGPGTRLLVL.

This clone was counted between two and nine times. The chain employs TRBV9 and TRBJ1-1; 9 nucleotides agree with TRBD1. Trimming took 3 bases from V and 4 from J; bases not matched to a gene: 4. The CDR3 covers 14 residues. CDR1 and CDR2 (germline): SGDLS, YYNGEE. Here the CDR3 DNA reads TGTGCCAGCAGCGCGACAGGGGGAGGCACTGAAGCTTTCTTT. It specifies CASSATGGGTEAFF.

The chain has TRBV28 and TRBJ1-4, with TRBD1 matching 8 bases. This CDR3 contains 15 residues. V was clipped by 5 bases and J by 6 bases; unmatched bases: 8. Germline assignment: CDR1 MDHEN and CDR2 SYDVKM. CDR3 amino acids: CASSPRTGWYEKLFF. The CDR3 DNA is TGTGCCAGCAGTCCTAGGACAGGGTGGTATGAAAAACTGTTTTTT.

The rearrangement links TRBV9 to TRBJ2-7; the match to TRBD2 covers 9 bases. The CDR3 is 15 amino acids. With V trimmed by 3 bases and J by 3 bases, 7 bases remained unmatched. Germline CDR1 reads SGDLS; CDR2 reads YYNGEE. CDR3 sequence reads: CASSAGGGANYEQYF. CDR3 DNA sequence: TGTGCCAGCAGCGCCGGCGGGGGGGCAAACTACGAGCAGTACTTC. The variable domain in full, completed from reference TRBV9 and TRBJ2-7, reads DSGVTQTPKHLITATGQRVTLRCSPRSGDLSVYWYQQSLDQGLQFLIQYYNGEERAKGNILERFSAQQFPDLHSELNLSSLELGDSALYFCASSAGGGANYEQYFGPGTRLTVT.

This clone was observed a handful of times. This chain links TRBV5-1 with TRBJ2-7; the D is unclear. Germline-derived CDR1 and CDR2 are SGHRS and YFSETQ. Trimming took off 2 bases at V and 0 bases at J, with 9 bases between the two ends. This CDR3 has 14 amino acids. The CDR3 nucleotides read TGCGCCAGCAGCTTAATCCCAGGCTCCTACGAGCAGTACTTC. It translates to CASSLIPGSYEQYF.

The rearrangement joins TRBV7-8 to TRBJ1-2, with 7 bases matching TRBD1. J gave up 4 bases and V 3 bases, and 5 bases lay outside the gene matches. The germline V gene has CDR1 SGHVS and CDR2 FQNEAQ. The CDR3 runs to 14 residues. CDR3 nucleotides: TGTGCCAGCAGCTTGTCGGGACAGATCTATGGCTACACCTTC. It specifies CASSLSGQIYGYTF.

The rearrangement uses TRBV28 and TRBJ2-3, with 10 bases aligning to TRBD1. Germline V CDR1 and CDR2: MDHEN, SYDVKM. Germline trimming cut 5 bases from V and 4 bases from J; bases unmatched to any gene: 6. The CDR3 consists of 15 residues. CDR3 residues: CASSTWTGGADTQYF. The CDR3 bases are TGTGCCAGCAGTACATGGACAGGGGGGGCAGATACGCAGTATTTT. The whole variable domain, remainder taken from reference TRBV28 and TRBJ2-3, is DVKVTQSSRYLVKRTGEKVFLECVQDMDHENMFWYRQDPGLGLRLIYFSYDVKMKEKGDIPEGYSVSREKKERFSLILESASTNQTSMYLCASSTWTGGADTQYFGPGTRLTVL.

This clone was seen just once. The rearrangement joins TRBV9 to TRBJ2-5; 7 nucleotides align to TRBD2. The J segment lost 7 bases and the V segment lost 0 bases, leaving 6 bases of the junction unmatched. Germline assignment: CDR1 SGDLS and CDR2 YYNGEE. The CDR3 runs to 14 residues. CDR3 amino acids: CASSVVEGGVTQYF. CDR3 nucleotide sequence: TGTGCCAGCAGCGTAGTGGAGGGAGGGGTGACCCAGTACTTC.

The rearrangement joins TRBV29-1 to TRBJ2-7, with 7 positions matching TRBD1. Germline V CDR1 and CDR2: SQVTM, ANQGSEA. The CDR3 covers 12 residues. Losses at the gene ends were 4 bases for V and 3 bases for J; bases not matched to a gene: 3. CDR3 bases: TGCAGCGTTGTGGGACAGAGCTACGAGCAGTACTTC. Protein: CSVVGQSYEQYF.

This clone showed up just a few times. The rearrangement links TRBV28 to TRBJ1-2, with TRBD1 as a possible D gene (6 bases). Germline values: CDR1 MDHEN, CDR2 SYDVKM. This CDR3 comprises 12 residues. V was pared by 6 bases and J by 7 bases, with 12 bases between. The CDR3 spells CASSWDIAGYTF. The CDR3 bases are TGTGCCAGCAGCTGGGACATCGCTGGCTACACCTTC.

V gene TRBV5-4 combines with J gene TRBJ2-3; no clear D. Per germline, CDR1 SGHNT and CDR2 YYREEE (reference sequence). The CDR3 is 15 residues long. V was trimmed by 1 base and J by 0 bases, leaving 9 bases between them. CDR3 sequence reads: CASSLTTKSTDTQYF. Written as DNA, the CDR3 is TGTGCCAGCAGCTTGACAACGAAGAGCACAGATACGCAGTATTTT.

The V gene is TRBV7-8, the J gene TRBJ2-5, with D maybe TRBD2 (6 bases). Germline V gene data show CDR1 as SGHVS and CDR2 as FQNEAQ. V shed 5 bases and J shed 2 bases, with 12 bases lying between them. The CDR3 sequence is 14 residues long. CDR3 region: CASSDRDWQETQYF. In nucleotides, the CDR3 is TGTGCCAGCAGCGACCGGGACTGGCAAGAGACCCAGTACTTC. The whole variable domain, filled in from reference TRBV7-8 and TRBJ2-5, reads GAGVSQSPRYKVAKRGQDVALRCDPISGHVSLFWYQQALGQGPEFLTYFQNEAQLDKSGLPSDRFFAERPEGSVSTLKIQRTQQEDSAVYLCASSDRDWQETQYFGPGTRLLVL.

This clone was counted between two and nine times. The chain has TRBV30 and TRBJ1-5, with TRBD1 matching over 7 bases. V dropped 3 bases and J dropped 3; count of bases not matched to a gene: 2. Germline V gene data show CDR1 as GTSNPN and CDR2 as SVGIG (reference sequence). The CDR3 runs 13 residues. The DNA for the CDR3 is TGTGCCTGGAGAACAGGGGACAATCAGCCCCAGCATTTT. Its protein is CAWRTGDNQPQHF.

This clone came up a few times. The V gene is TRBV27, the J gene TRBJ2-6, with D perhaps matching TRBD1 (6 bases). CDR1 is MNHEY, CDR2 SMNVEV, per germline (reference sequence). The V gene lost 2 bases and the J gene lost 0 bases, with 14 bases spanning the gap. This CDR3 contains 18 residues. The CDR3 region is CASSLRAGASSGANVLTF. CDR3 coding DNA: TGTGCCAGCAGTTTACGGGCAGGGGCGAGCTCTGGGGCCAACGTCCTGACTTTC.

The CDR3: CASSRSDGDWRYGYTF. CDR3 sequence (DNA): TGTGCCAGCAGCCGAAGCGACGGGGACTGGCGCTATGGCTACACCTTC. This chain links TRBV7-9 with TRBJ1-2; D possibly corresponds to TRBD1 (5 bases). Germline V gene sequence: CDR1 SEHNR, CDR2 FQNEAQ (reference sequence). Trimming cost V 5 bases and J 4 bases, with 20 bases left between them. This CDR3 is built from 16 residues.